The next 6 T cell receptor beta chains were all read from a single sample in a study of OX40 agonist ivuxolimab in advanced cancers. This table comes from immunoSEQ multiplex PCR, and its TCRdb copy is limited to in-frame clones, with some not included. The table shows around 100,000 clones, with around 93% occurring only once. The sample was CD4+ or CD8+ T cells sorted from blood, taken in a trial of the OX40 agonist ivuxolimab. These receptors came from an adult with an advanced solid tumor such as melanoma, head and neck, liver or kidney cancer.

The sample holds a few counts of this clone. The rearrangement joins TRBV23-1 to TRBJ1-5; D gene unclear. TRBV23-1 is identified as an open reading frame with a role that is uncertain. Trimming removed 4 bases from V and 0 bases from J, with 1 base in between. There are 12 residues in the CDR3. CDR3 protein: CASSPSNQPQHF. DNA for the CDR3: TGCGCCAGCAGTCCTAGCAATCAGCCCCAGCATTTT.

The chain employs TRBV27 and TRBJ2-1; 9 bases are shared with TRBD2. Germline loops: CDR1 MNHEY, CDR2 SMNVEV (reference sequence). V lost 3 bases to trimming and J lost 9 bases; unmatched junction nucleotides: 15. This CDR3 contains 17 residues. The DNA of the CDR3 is TGTGCCAGCAGTTTTCCCAAGGGGGCGGGAGGGCCAAGTGAGCAGTTCTTC. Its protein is CASSFPKGAGGPSEQFF.

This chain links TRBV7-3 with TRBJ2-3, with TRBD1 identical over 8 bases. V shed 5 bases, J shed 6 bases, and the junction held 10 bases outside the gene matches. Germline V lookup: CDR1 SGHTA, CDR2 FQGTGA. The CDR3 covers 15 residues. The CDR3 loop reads CASSPGQGLADTQYF. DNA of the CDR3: TGTGCCAGCAGCCCCGGACAGGGACTGGCCGATACGCAGTATTTT.

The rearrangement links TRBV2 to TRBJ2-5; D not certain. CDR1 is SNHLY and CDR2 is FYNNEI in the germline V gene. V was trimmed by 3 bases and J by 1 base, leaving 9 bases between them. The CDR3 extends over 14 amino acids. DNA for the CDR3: TGTGCCAGCAGTGATCGCAGCCGCCAAGAGACCCAGTACTTC. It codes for CASSDRSRQETQYF.

The CDR3 loop reads CASSSGQRGFYGYTF. CDR3 nucleotides: TGTGCCAGCAGCTCCGGACAGAGGGGGTTTTATGGCTACACCTTC. The chain has TRBV11-2 and TRBJ1-2; D possibly corresponds to TRBD1 (6 bases). V lost 4 bases and J lost 5, with 17 bases in between. This CDR3 has 15 residues. Germline loops: CDR1 SGHAT, CDR2 FQNNGV.

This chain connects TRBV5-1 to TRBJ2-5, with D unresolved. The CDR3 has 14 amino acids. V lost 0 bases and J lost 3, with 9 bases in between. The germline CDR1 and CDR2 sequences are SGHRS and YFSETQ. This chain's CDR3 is CASSLGQTKETQYF. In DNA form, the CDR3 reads TGCGCCAGCAGCTTGGGTCAAACAAAAGAGACCCAGTACTTC. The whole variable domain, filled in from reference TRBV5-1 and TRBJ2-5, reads KAGVTQTPRYLIKTRGQQVTLSCSPISGHRSVSWYQQTPGQGLQFLFEYFSETQRNKGNFPGRFSGRQFSNSRSEMNVSTLELGDSALYLCASSLGQTKETQYFGPGTRLLVL.